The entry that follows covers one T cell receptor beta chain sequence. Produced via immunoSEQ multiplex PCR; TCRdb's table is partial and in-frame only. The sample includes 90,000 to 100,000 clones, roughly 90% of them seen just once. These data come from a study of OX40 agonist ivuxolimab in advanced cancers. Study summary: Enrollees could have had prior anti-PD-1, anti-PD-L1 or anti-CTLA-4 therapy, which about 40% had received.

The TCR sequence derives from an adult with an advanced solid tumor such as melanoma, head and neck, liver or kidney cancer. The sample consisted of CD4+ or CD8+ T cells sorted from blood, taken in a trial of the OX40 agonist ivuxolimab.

This chain's CDR3 is CASSPTQETQYF. CDR3 bases: TGTGCCAGCTCACCCACACAAGAGACCCAGTACTTC. The chain combines TRBV18 with TRBJ2-5; D is unclear. CDR1 is KGHSH, CDR2 LQKENI, per germline. The CDR3 length is 12 residues. Trimming took 3 bases from V and 2 from J, leaving 4 bases between them.